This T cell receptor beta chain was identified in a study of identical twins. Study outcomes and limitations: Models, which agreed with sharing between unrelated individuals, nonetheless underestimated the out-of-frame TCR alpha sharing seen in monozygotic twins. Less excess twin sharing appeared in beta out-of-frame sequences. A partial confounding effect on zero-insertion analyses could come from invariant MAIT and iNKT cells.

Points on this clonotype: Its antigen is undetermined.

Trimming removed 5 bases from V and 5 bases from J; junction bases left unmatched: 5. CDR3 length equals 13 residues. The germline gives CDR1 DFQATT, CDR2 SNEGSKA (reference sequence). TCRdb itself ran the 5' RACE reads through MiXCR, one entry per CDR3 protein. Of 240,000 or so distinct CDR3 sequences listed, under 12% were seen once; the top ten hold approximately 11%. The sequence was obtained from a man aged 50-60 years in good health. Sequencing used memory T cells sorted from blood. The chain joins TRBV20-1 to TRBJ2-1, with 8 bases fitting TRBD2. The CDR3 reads CSAVPGLDNEQFF. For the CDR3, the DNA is TGCAGTGCTGTACCGGGACTAGACAATGAGCAGTTCTTC.